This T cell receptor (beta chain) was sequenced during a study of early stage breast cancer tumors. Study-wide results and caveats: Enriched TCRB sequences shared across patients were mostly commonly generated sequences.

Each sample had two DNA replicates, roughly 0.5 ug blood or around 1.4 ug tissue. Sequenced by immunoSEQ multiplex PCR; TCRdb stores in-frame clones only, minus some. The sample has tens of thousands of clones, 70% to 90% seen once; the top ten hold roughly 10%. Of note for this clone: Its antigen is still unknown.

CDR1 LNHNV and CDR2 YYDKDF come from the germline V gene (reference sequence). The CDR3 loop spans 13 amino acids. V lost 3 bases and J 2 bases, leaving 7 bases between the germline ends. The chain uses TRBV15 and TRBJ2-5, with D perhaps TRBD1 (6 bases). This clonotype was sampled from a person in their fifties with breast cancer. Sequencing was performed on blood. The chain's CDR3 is CATSSQGQETQYF. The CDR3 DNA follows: TGTGCCACCAGCAGCCAGGGGCAAGAGACCCAGTACTTC.